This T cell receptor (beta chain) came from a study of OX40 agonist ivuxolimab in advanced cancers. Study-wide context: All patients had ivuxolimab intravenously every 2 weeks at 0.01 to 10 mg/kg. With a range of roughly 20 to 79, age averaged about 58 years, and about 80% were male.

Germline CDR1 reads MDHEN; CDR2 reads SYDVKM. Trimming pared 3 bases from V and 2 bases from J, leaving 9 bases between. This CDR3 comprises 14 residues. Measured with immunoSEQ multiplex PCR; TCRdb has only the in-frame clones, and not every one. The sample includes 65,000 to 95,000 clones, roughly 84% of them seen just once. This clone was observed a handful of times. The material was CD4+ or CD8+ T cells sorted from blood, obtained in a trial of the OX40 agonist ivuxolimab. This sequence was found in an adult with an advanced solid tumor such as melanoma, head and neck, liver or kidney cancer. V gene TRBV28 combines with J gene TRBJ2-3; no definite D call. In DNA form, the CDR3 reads TGTGCCAGCAGTTTCCGACTTATCACAGATACGCAGTATTTT. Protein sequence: CASSFRLITDTQYF.